The next 23 T cell receptor beta chains were all read from a single sample in a study of cytomegalovirus exposure and HLA in healthy donors (dated by TCRdb to about 2017). Libraries were constructed by the immunoSEQ multiplex PCR assay. For the multiplex PCR, a mixture combining 60 forward primers for TCR Vbeta segments and 13 reverse primers for TCR Jbeta segments was used. What TCRdb holds here is the immuneACCESS table cut down to in-frame rearrangements. Part of the clones is not present; checked against another copy, under half of the missing clones reflect an unresolved V gene, and the others are unexplained. Within this sample are 90,000 to 110,000 clones, with over 70% of them counted one time only. Together, the top ten hold approximately 2.2% of the sample. What was sequenced was PBMCs. The receptors were gathered from a man in his thirties or forties in good health and CMV-seronegative.

The chain uses TRBV13 and TRBJ2-5; possible D gene TRBD2, 6 bases. The length of the CDR3 is 14 residues. CDR1 and CDR2 from the germline V gene are PRHDT and FYEKMQ (reference sequence). Trimming took 5 bases from V and 8 from J, leaving 18 bases between them. Here the CDR3 DNA reads TGTGCCAGCAGCCCTGGGGAGGCTGCCAGCACCCAGTACTTC. This encodes CASSPGEAASTQYF. Combining the CDR3 with reference TRBV13 and TRBJ2-5 gives the whole variable domain AAGVIQSPRHLIKEKRETATLKCYPIPRHDTVYWYQQGPGQDPQFLISFYEKMQSDKGSIPDRFSAQQFSDYHSELNMSSLELGDSALYFCASSPGEAASTQYFGPGTRLLVL.

This sequence joins TRBV7-9 and TRBJ2-5; tentatively, D is TRBD1 (5 bases). Germline CDR1 and CDR2: SEHNR and FQNEAQ (reference sequence). The V end lost 0 bases, the J end lost 5 bases, and 10 bases lay between the germline ends. This CDR3 contains 14 residues. The CDR3 protein is CASSLAFSGETQYF. The CDR3 DNA sequence: TGTGCCAGCAGCTTAGCGTTCTCAGGGGAGACCCAGTACTTC.

This CDR3 reads CASSRTSGGTDTQYF. The CDR3 coding sequence is TGCGCCAGCAGCCGAACTAGCGGGGGAACAGATACGCAGTATTTT. This chain uses TRBV4-1 with TRBJ2-3; 11 positions match TRBD2. The CDR3 extends over 15 amino acids. The germline V gene has CDR1 MGHRA and CDR2 YSYEKL. The V gene end was trimmed by 4 bases and the J gene end by 3 bases; junction bases not matched to a gene: 3.

This rearrangement joins TRBV5-4 to TRBJ1-4, with a weak D call TRBD1 (5 bases). This CDR3 has 15 amino acids. The germline gives CDR1 SGHNT, CDR2 YYREEE (reference sequence). The germline V and J ends were trimmed by 4 bases and 0 bases, with 10 bases remaining between them. This chain's CDR3 is CASSDWGATNEKLFF. Written as DNA, the CDR3 is TGTGCCAGCAGCGATTGGGGGGCAACTAATGAAAAACTGTTTTTT.

The chain is built from TRBV11-2 and TRBJ2-7, with D hard to call. The CDR3 is 11 residues long. The germline CDR1 and CDR2 sequences are SGHAT and FQNNGV. The V end was cut by 5 bases, the J end by 7 bases, with 9 bases between. The chain's CDR3 is CASSEAQEQYF. In DNA, the CDR3 is TGTGCCAGCAGCGAAGCCCAAGAGCAGTACTTC.

V usage is TRBV28 and J usage is TRBJ1-2; D call uncertain. This CDR3 spans 13 amino acids. Trimming left V 2 bases short and J 6 bases short, with 10 bases between. Germline CDR1 and CDR2: MDHEN and SYDVKM. The CDR3: CASSLPRSDGYTF. The CDR3 coding sequence is TGTGCCAGCAGTTTACCCCGATCGGATGGCTACACCTTC.

This clone was counted a few times. The CDR3 here is CATQGQGLDGANVLTF. The DNA for the CDR3 is TGTGCCACTCAGGGACAGGGTTTGGATGGGGCCAACGTCCTGACTTTC. The chain joins TRBV19 to TRBJ2-6; 9 bases fit TRBD1. The V gene end was trimmed by 10 bases and the J gene end by 3 bases; junction bases not matched to a gene: 10. CDR1 is LNHDA and CDR2 is SQIVND in the germline V gene (reference sequence). This CDR3 region has 16 residues.

The chain couples TRBV7-3 to TRBJ2-3, with D possibly TRBD2 on 7 matching bases. Germline lookup yields CDR1 SGHTA and CDR2 FQGTGA. With 5 bases removed from V and 3 bases from J, the gap between germline ends came to 15 bases. The CDR3 length is 15 residues. The CDR3 coding sequence is TGTGCCAGCAGCCTCATGGGAGGGGGAACAGATACGCAGTATTTT. Translation: CASSLMGGGTDTQYF.

The rearrangement joins TRBV28 to TRBJ2-3; 11 bases line up with TRBD2. J gave up 1 base and V 4 bases, and 4 bases lay outside the gene matches. This CDR3 is 16 amino acids long. Germline assignment: CDR1 MDHEN and CDR2 SYDVKM. The DNA of the CDR3 is TGTGCCAGCAGTTCCCCGGGACTAGCGGGCACAGATACGCAGTATTTT. Its protein product is CASSSPGLAGTDTQYF.

The genes are TRBV28 and TRBJ2-6; 8 bases line up with TRBD1. V lost 7 bases, J lost 0 bases, and 5 bases stayed unmatched. The CDR3 runs to 16 residues. Germline V CDR1 and CDR2: MDHEN, SYDVKM. CDR3 protein: CASKQGGSSGANVLTF. In DNA, the CDR3 is TGTGCCAGCAAACAGGGGGGATCCTCTGGGGCCAACGTCCTGACTTTC.

This chain joins TRBV6-6 and TRBJ1-1; 10 bases align to TRBD1. The germline CDR1 and CDR2 sequences are MNHNY and SVGAGI (reference sequence). Trimming cost V 6 bases and J 13 bases; bases outside gene matches: 11. This CDR3 contains 13 residues. The CDR3, as DNA: TGTGCCAGCAGACCCTCGGACAGGGGGGGTGGTTTCTTT. It codes for CASRPSDRGGGFF.

The J gene is TRBJ2-1, the V gene TRBV27; 7 nucleotides align to TRBD2. Germline V CDR1 and CDR2: MNHEY, SMNVEV (reference sequence). Losses at the gene ends were 8 bases for V and 8 bases for J; bases not matched to a gene: 9. The CDR3 has 13 residues. In DNA form, the CDR3 reads TGTGCCAGCTACGGGACTACAAACGATGAGCAGTTCTTC. It encodes CASYGTTNDEQFF.

This clone was recorded once. The chain combines TRBV7-9 with TRBJ2-7; no firm D call. The CDR3 length is 14 residues. V was pared by 1 base and J by 0 bases, with 7 bases between. Germline CDR1 SEHNR, CDR2 FQNEAQ (reference sequence). CDR3 nucleotide sequence: TGTGCCAGCAGCTTAGGAGGCTACTCCTACGAGCAGTACTTC. This sequence encodes CASSLGGYSYEQYF.

The table lists this clone with a count of one. The chain has TRBV30 and TRBJ2-7, with D perhaps matching TRBD2 (7 bases). Germline V gives CDR1 GTSNPN, CDR2 SVGIG (reference sequence). Deletions cut 0 bases from V and 7 bases from J, with 19 bases between. The CDR3 totals 15 residues. The CDR3, as DNA: TGTGCCTGGAGTGTAAATGCGGGGGCCCACTGGGAGCAGTACTTC. Protein sequence: CAWSVNAGAHWEQYF.

The rearrangement joins TRBV19 to TRBJ1-1; 7 bases fit TRBD1. Germline V gene sequence: CDR1 LNHDA, CDR2 SQIVND (reference sequence). The V and J ends lost 4 bases and 2 bases, in that order; junction bases with no gene match: 4. The CDR3 extends over 14 amino acids. As DNA, the CDR3 is TGTGCCAGTAGTACTCAGGGGGGAAACACTGAAGCTTTCTTT. Amino acid sequence: CASSTQGGNTEAFF.

The CDR3 coding sequence is TGCGCCAGCAGCCAAGTCATAGCGGGGGGGAATGAGCAGTTCTTC. This translates into CASSQVIAGGNEQFF. V and J are TRBV4-3 and TRBJ2-1, with 11 bases that match TRBD2. There are 15 residues in the CDR3. Germline CDR1 and CDR2: LGHNA and YSLEER. With 1 base clipped from V and 7 bases from J, the junction kept 3 bases outside the gene matches.

The genes are TRBV4-2 and TRBJ2-5; D remains ambiguous. The CDR3 is 13 amino acids. The V gene lost 1 base and the J gene lost 4 bases, with 7 bases spanning the gap. Germline V CDR1 and CDR2: LGHNA, YNFKEQ. The chain's CDR3 is CASSQVLRETQYF. CDR3 DNA: TGTGCCAGCAGCCAAGTCCTTAGAGAGACCCAGTACTTC.

This clone is a singleton in its sample. The genes are TRBV6-6 and TRBJ2-7, with a tentative D call TRBD2 (7 bases). V was cut by 0 bases and J by 1 base, with 13 bases left in between. The germline V gene has CDR1 MNHNY and CDR2 SVGAGI (reference sequence). The CDR3 covers 16 residues. The CDR3 DNA reads as TGTGCCAGCAGTTACTCGCGGCGGGGGACATCCTACGAGCAGTACTTC. Amino acids: CASSYSRRGTSYEQYF.

J is TRBJ1-5 and V is TRBV9; D call uncertain. Looked up from germline, CDR1 is SGDLS and CDR2 is YYNGEE. This CDR3 is 13 amino acids long. Trimming cost V 0 bases and J 5 bases, with 6 bases left between them. CDR3 DNA: TGTGCCAGCAGCGTAGATTTCTATCAGCCCCAGCATTTT. Encoded protein: CASSVDFYQPQHF.

The rearrangement links TRBV5-5 to TRBJ2-7; TRBD1 matches 7 bases. After removal of 2 bases from V and 0 bases from J, the junction contained 8 bases not matched to a gene. The length of the CDR3 is 16 residues. Germline CDR1 SGHKS, CDR2 YYEKEE (reference sequence). The CDR3 sequence: CASSFSGTDSSYEQYF. Written as DNA, the CDR3 is TGTGCCAGCAGCTTTTCCGGGACAGATAGCTCCTACGAGCAGTACTTC. Filled out from reference TRBV5-5 and TRBJ2-7, the complete variable domain reads DAGVTQSPTHLIKTRGQQVTLRCSPISGHKSVSWYQQVLGQGPQFIFQYYEKEERGRGNFPDRFSARQFPNYSSELNVNALLLGDSALYLCASSFSGTDSSYEQYFGPGTRLTVT.

The chain uses TRBV7-8 and TRBJ2-4; weak D call: TRBD1 (5 bases). Germline assignment: CDR1 SGHVS and CDR2 FQNEAQ. The V and J ends lost 1 base and 7 bases respectively, with 17 bases between them. The CDR3 contains 16 residues. For the CDR3, the DNA is TGTGCCAGCAGCTTAGAACTACCGGAGAACAGGAACATTCAGTACTTC. Its protein is CASSLELPENRNIQYF.

The rearrangement links TRBV27 to TRBJ2-5; 7 bases map to TRBD2. CDR1 is MNHEY and CDR2 is SMNVEV in the germline V gene (reference sequence). CDR3 length: 15 amino acids. V lost 3 bases and J lost 2; bases outside the gene matches: 6. Written as DNA, the CDR3 is TGTGCCAGCAGTTTGTTGGGTAGCGGGCAAGAGACCCAGTACTTC. It specifies CASSLLGSGQETQYF.

The rearrangement joins TRBV5-1 to TRBJ1-5; 10 bases map to TRBD1. V was pared by 4 bases and J by 4 bases, with 8 bases of the junction left unmatched. The germline CDR1 and CDR2 sequences are SGHRS and YFSETQ. The CDR3 loop spans 16 amino acids. Here the CDR3 reads CASSPDGTGVNQPQHF. The DNA for the CDR3 is TGCGCCAGCAGCCCCGACGGGACAGGGGTTAATCAGCCCCAGCATTTT. Drawing the rest from reference TRBV5-1 and TRBJ1-5, the complete variable domain is KAGVTQTPRYLIKTRGQQVTLSCSPISGHRSVSWYQQTPGQGLQFLFEYFSETQRNKGNFPGRFSGRQFSNSRSEMNVSTLELGDSALYLCASSPDGTGVNQPQHFGDGTRLSIL.